This T cell receptor beta chain was profiled in a study of T cell responses to AZD1222 COVID-19 vaccine. Clones were read by immunoSEQ multiplex PCR, and TCRdb kept only the in-frame ones, dropping some. Of some 61,000 clones in the sample, less than 90% were seen once. Study observations and caveats: White British people made up most donors, females outnumbered males, and clonal diversity was possibly underestimated. Nearly half of spike-specific TCRs reportedly target variant regions that are unmutated in the B.1.351 and B.1.1.7 variants.

A note on this clone: Its antigen is as yet unknown.

This CDR3 has 13 amino acids. Trimming removed 2 bases at V and 5 bases at J, with 9 bases between. The germline gives CDR1 MNHEY, CDR2 SVGAGI. Sample: peripheral blood, taken on day 0 of AZD1222 vaccination. The chain has TRBV6-5 and TRBJ2-5; D is ambiguous. The sequence was collected from an adult in good health. CDR3 protein: CASSYGSAETQYF. CDR3 sequence (DNA): TGTGCCAGCAGTTACGGCTCGGCGGAGACCCAGTACTTC.